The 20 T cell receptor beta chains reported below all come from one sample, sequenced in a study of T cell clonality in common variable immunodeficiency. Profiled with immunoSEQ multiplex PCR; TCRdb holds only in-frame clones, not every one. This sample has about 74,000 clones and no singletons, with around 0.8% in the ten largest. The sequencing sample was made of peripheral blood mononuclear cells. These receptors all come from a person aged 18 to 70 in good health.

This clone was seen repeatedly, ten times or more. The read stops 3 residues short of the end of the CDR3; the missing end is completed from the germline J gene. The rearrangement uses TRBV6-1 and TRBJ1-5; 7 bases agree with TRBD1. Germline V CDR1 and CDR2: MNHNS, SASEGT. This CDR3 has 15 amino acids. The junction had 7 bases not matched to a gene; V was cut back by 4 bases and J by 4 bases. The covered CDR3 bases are TGTGCCAGCAGTGTAGCAGGGGGAGGAAATCAGCCC. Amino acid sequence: CASSVAGGGNQP. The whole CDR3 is CASSVAGGGNQPQHF.

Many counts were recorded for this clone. CDR3 DNA (partial): TGTGCCAGCAGTTTACCCGCACTGAAATCCTACGAG. Residues: CASSLPALKSYE. From start to end, the CDR3 is CASSLPALKSYEQYF. The rearrangement uses TRBV12-3 or TRBV12-4 and TRBJ2-7; D unresolved. The read halts 3 residues ahead of the CDR3 end, with the missing end drawn from the germline J gene. The CDR3 consists of 15 residues. Between the trimmed V and J ends, which lost 2 bases and 1 base, there was a span of 12 bases.

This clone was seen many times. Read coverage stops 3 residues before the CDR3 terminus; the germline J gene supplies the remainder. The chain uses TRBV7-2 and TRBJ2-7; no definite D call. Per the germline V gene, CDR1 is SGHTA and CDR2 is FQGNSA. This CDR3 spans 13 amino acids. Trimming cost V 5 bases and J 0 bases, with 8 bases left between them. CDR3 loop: CASSVTSSYEQYF. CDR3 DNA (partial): TGTGCCAGCAGCGTTACAAGCTCCTACGAG.

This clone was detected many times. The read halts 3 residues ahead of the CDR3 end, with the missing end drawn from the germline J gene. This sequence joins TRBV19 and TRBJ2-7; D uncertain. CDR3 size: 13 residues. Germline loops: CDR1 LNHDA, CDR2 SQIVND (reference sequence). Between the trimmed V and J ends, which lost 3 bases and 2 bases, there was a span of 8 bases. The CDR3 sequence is CASSMNAAYEQYF. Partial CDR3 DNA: TGTGCCAGTAGTATGAATGCAGCCTACGAG.

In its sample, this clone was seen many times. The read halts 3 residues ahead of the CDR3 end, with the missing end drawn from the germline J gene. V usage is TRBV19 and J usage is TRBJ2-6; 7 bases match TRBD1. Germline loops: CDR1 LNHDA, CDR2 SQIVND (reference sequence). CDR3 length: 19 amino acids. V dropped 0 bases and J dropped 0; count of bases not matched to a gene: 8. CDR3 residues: CASSIDGTAFLSGANVLTF. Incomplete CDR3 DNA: TGTGCCAGTAGTATAGACGGGACAGCGTTTCTCTCTGGGGCCAACGTC.

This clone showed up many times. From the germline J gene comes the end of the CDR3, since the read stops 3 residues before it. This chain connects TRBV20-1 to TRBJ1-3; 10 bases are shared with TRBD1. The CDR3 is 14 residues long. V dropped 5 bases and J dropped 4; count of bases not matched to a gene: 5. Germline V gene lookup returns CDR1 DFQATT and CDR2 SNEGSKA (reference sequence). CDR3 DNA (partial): TGCAGTGCTTCGGACAGGGGGAGAGGAAACACC. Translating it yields CSASDRGRGNT. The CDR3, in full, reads CSASDRGRGNTIYF.

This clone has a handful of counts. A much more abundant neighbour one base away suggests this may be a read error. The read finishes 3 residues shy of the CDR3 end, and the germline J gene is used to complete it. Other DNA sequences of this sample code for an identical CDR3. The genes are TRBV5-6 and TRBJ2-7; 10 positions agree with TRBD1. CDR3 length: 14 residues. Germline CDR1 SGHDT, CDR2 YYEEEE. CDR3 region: CASSLTGGNYEQYF. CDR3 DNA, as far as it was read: TGTGCCAGTAGCTTGACAGGGGGCAACTACGAG.

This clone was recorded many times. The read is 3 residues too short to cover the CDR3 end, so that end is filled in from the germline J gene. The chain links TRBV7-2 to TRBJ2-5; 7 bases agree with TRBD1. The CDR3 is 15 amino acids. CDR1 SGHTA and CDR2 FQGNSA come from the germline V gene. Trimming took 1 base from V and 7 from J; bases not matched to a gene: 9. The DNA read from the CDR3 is TGTGCCAGCAGCTTAGTCCAGACAGGGTTTGGGACC. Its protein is CASSLVQTGFGT. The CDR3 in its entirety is CASSLVQTGFGTQYF.

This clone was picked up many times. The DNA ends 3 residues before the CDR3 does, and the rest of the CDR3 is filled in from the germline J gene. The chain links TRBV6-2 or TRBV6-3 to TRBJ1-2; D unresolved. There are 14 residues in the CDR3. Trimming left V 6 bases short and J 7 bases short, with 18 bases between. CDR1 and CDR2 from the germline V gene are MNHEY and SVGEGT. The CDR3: CASRRTPPRGGYTF. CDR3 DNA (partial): TGTGCCAGCAGACGGACGCCACCACGGGGTGGC.

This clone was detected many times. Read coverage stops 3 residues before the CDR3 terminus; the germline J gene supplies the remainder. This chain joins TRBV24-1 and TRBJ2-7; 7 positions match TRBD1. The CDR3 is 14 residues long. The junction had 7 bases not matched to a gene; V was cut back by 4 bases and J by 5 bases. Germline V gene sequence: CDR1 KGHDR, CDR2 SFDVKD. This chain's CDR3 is CATSDPGQDNEQYF. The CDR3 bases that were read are TGTGCCACCAGTGACCCAGGACAGGACAACGAG.

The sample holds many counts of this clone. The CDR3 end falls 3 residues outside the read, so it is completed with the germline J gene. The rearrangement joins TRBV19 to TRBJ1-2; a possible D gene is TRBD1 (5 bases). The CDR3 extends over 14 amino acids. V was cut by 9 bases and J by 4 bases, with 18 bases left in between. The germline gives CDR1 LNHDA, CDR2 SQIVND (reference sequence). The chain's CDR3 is CASSPEGRGYGYTF. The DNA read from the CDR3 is TGTGCCAGCTCCCCTGAGGGAAGGGGCTATGGC. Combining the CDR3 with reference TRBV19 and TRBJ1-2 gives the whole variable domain DGGITQSPKYLFRKEGQNVTLSCEQNLNHDAMYWYRQDPGQGLRLIYYSQIVNDFQKGDIAEGYSVSREKKESFPLTVTSAQKNPTAFYLCASSPEGRGYGYTFGSGTRLTVV.

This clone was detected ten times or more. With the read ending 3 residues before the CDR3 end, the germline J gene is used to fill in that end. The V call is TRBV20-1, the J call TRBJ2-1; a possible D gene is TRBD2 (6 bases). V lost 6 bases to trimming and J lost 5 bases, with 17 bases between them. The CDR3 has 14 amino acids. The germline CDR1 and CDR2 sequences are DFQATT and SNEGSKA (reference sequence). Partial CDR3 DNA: TGCAGTGCCTCTAATCTACTAGCTAACAATGAG. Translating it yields CSASNLLANNE. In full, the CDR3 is CSASNLLANNEQFF.

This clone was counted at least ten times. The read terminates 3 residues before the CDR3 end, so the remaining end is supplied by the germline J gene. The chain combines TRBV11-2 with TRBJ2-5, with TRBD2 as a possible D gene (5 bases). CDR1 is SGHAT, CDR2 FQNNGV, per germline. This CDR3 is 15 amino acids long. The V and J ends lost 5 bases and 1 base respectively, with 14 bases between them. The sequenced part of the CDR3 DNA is TGTGCCAGCAGCCTCCCCACGGGGATCCAAGAGACC. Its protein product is CASSLPTGIQET. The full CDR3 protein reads CASSLPTGIQETQYF.

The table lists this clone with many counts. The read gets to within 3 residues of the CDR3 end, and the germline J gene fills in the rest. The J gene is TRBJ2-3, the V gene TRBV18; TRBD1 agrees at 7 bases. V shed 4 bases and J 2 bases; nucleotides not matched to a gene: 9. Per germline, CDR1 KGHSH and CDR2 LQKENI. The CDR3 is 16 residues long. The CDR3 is CASSLVWDSYTDTQYF. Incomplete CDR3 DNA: TGTGCCAGCTCACTTGTTTGGGACAGCTACACAGATACG.

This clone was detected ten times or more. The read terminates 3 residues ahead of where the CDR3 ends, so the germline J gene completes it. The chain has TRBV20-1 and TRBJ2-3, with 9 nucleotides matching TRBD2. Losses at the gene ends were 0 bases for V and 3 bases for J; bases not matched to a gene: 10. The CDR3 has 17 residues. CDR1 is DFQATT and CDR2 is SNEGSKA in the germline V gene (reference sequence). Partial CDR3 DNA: TGCAGTGCTAGAGATTCCAGCGGGAGGTGGTTGACAGATACG. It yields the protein CSARDSSGRWLTDT. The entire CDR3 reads CSARDSSGRWLTDTQYF.

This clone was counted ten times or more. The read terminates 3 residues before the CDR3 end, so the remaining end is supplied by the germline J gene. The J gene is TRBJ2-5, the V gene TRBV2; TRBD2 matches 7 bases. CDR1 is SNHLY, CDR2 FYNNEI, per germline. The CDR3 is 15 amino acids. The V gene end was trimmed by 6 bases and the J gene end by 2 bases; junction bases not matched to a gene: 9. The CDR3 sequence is CASRGLVGKQETQYF. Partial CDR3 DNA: TGTGCCAGCAGAGGACTAGTGGGAAAACAAGAGACC.

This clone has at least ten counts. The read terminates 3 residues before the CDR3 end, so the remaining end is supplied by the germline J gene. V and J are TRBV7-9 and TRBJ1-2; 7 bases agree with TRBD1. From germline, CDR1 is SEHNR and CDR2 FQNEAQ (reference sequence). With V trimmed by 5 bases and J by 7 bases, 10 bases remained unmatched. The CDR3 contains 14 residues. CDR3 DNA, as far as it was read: TGTGCCAGCAGCCCCGACAGGGTAGAGTCTGGC. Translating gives CASSPDRVESG. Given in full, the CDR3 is CASSPDRVESGYTF.

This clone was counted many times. The DNA read from the CDR3 is TGCAGCGTAGCTACAGGGGGCGGACAGCCC. Translated: CSVATGGGQP. The entire CDR3 protein reads CSVATGGGQPQHF. The rearrangement uses TRBV29-1 and TRBJ1-5, with TRBD1 matching 9 bases. From the germline J gene comes the end of the CDR3, since the read stops 3 residues before it. The CDR3 is made up of 13 amino acids. Germline V CDR1 and CDR2: SQVTM, ANQGSEA. The trim removed 6 bases at V and 7 bases at J, leaving 7 bases unmatched.

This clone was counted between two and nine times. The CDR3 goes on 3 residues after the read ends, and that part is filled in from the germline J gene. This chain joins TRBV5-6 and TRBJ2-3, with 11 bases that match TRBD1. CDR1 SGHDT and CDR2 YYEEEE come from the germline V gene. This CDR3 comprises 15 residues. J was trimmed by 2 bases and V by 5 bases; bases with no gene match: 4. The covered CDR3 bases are TGTGCCAGCAGTCGGGACAGGGGGGTCACAGATACG. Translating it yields CASSRDRGVTDT. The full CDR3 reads CASSRDRGVTDTQYF.

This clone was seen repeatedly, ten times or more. The sequenced part of the CDR3 DNA is TGCGCCAGCAGCGAGACCCCGGGAGCGGGAGCCCAAGAGACC. Its translation: CASSETPGAGAQET. The entire CDR3 is CASSETPGAGAQETQYF. J is TRBJ2-5 and V is TRBV5-1; 8 bases agree with TRBD2. The read ends 3 residues shy of where the CDR3 ends; the end is completed using the germline J gene. Germline CDR1 and CDR2: SGHRS and YFSETQ. Unmatched junction bases numbered 12, after V lost 4 bases and J lost 1 base. The CDR3 has 17 residues.